This T cell receptor (beta chain) was recovered during a study of blood T cell repertoires in COVID-19. The germline V and J ends were trimmed by 2 bases and 8 bases, with 10 bases remaining between them. The CDR3 extends over 13 amino acids. The germline CDR1 and CDR2 sequences are LGHDT and YNNKEL (reference sequence). The assay was immunoSEQ multiplex PCR, and TCRdb's table has in-frame clones only and misses some. The sample yields approximately 250,000 clones, about 85% seen once. The TCR comes from a woman aged 60-75 years with active or convalescent COVID-19. What was sequenced was peripheral blood. This chain connects TRBV3-1 (or the pseudogene TRBV3-2) to TRBJ2-1; D is perhaps TRBD2 (5 bases). The CDR3 spells CASSQNPGYEQFF. DNA for the CDR3: TGTGCCAGCAGCCAAAATCCGGGGTATGAGCAGTTCTTC.